The entry below gives a single T cell receptor (beta chain) sequence along with its context. The antigen is not known. This sample was included in a study of identical twins. Each CDR3 protein gets one entry after TCRdb re-called the 5' RACE reads with MiXCR. Here the sample spans approximately 210,000 distinct CDR3 sequences, around 10% being singletons. CDR3 length: 14 residues. Germline CDR1 and CDR2: SGDLS and YYNGEE. The V segment lost 0 bases and the J segment 5 bases; nucleotides outside the gene matches: 3. Study-wide points: Carriage of fewer insertions was seen in abundant cord blood beta clonotypes, whereas memory repertoires showed none. Weaker excess twin sharing was observed in beta out-of-frame sequences. Part of the zero-insertion signal could reflect confounding by invariant MAIT and iNKT cells.

The chain has TRBV9 and TRBJ2-3, with TRBD2 identical over 7 bases. The sequenced sample consisted of memory (CD45RO+) T cells sorted from blood. The TCR was taken from a woman younger than 35 in good health. The CDR3 sequence is CASSVVSSGDTQYF. Here the CDR3 DNA reads TGTGCCAGCAGCGTAGTTTCTAGCGGAGATACGCAGTATTTT.